These 27 T cell receptor beta chains were all obtained from the same sample, sequenced in a study of T cell changes during pregnancy in multiple sclerosis (dated by TCRdb to the late 2010s). Receptor amplification or capture employed the immunoSEQ multiplex PCR assay. Sourced from immuneACCESS, this table was stored by TCRdb with only in-frame sequences that have V and J called. A share of the clones is absent; for the studies checked, an unresolved V gene accounts for under half, and the remainder has no known explanation. The sample has approximately 100,000 clones on record, almost 95% of them singletons. The ten biggest clones cover roughly 1% of the sample. The specimen comprised peripheral blood, sampled before pregnancy. Receptor source: a female donor with multiple sclerosis, enrolled in a pregnancy study.

The chain joins TRBV28 to TRBJ2-3, with TRBD2 matching 10 bases. Unmatched junction bases numbered 26, after V lost 6 bases and J lost 2 bases. Germline V gives CDR1 MDHEN, CDR2 SYDVKM. The CDR3 runs 22 residues. The CDR3, as DNA: TGTGCCAGCAGCCCGGCCGGCCTTCAGGGAGAAGCGGGAGGGCCTTCCACAGATACGCAGTATTTT. Translation gives CASSPAGLQGEAGGPSTDTQYF.

V and J are TRBV28 and TRBJ2-5, with a tentative D call TRBD2 (5 bases). Trimming cost V 5 bases and J 2 bases, with 15 bases left between them. CDR1 MDHEN and CDR2 SYDVKM come from the germline V gene. The CDR3 sequence is 15 residues long. CDR3 bases: TGTGCCAGCAGTCTATTAGACCGGGGACAAGAGACCCAGTACTTC. Translation: CASSLLDRGQETQYF.

V is TRBV9 and J is TRBJ1-3; D is unresolved. V was shortened by 0 bases and J by 2 bases, with 6 bases between the two germline ends. This CDR3 is 14 amino acids long. CDR1 SGDLS and CDR2 YYNGEE come from the germline V gene. The CDR3 DNA reads TGTGCCAGCAGCGTAGCTACGGCTGGAAACACCATATATTTT. Encoded protein: CASSVATAGNTIYF.

The chain employs TRBV5-4 and TRBJ1-4; TRBD1 matches 7 bases. The CDR3 is made up of 14 amino acids. Trimming cost V 4 bases and J 5 bases; bases outside gene matches: 5. Germline loops: CDR1 SGHNT, CDR2 YYREEE (reference sequence). CDR3 nucleotide sequence: TGTGCCAGCAGCCCCGGGACAGAAAATGAAAAACTGTTTTTT. Translated: CASSPGTENEKLFF.

This sequence joins TRBV30 and TRBJ1-1, with a weak D call TRBD1 (6 bases). Trimming left V 1 base short and J 0 bases short, with 15 bases between. This CDR3 is 16 amino acids long. In germline, CDR1 is GTSNPN, CDR2 SVGIG (reference sequence). CDR3 nucleotides: TGTGCCTGGAGTGCAACCTCCGACAGGATGAACACTGAAGCTTTCTTT. Its protein is CAWSATSDRMNTEAFF. Full variable domain (rest looked up from reference TRBV30 and TRBJ1-1): SQTIHQWPATLVQPVGSPLSLECTVEGTSNPNLYWYRQAAGRGLQLLFYSVGIGQISSEVPQNLSASRPQDRQFILSSKKLLLSDSGFYLCAWSATSDRMNTEAFFGQGTRLTVV.

V is TRBV29-1 and J is TRBJ1-1; a possible D gene is TRBD1 (6 bases). Germline V gene lookup returns CDR1 SQVTM and CDR2 ANQGSEA. The CDR3 covers 15 residues. Trimming took 1 base from V and 1 from J, leaving 13 bases between them. CDR3 nucleotide sequence: TGCAGCGTTGAAGGCAGGGGACCGGGGAACACTGAAGCTTTCTTT. Its translation: CSVEGRGPGNTEAFF.

This chain uses TRBV5-1 with TRBJ2-7; 10 nucleotides agree with TRBD1. Losses at the gene ends were 4 bases for V and 6 bases for J; bases not matched to a gene: 10. The CDR3 covers 15 residues. CDR1 SGHRS and CDR2 YFSETQ come from the germline V gene. The CDR3, as DNA: TGCGCCAGCAGCCAAAGACAGGGGGCAGGGGCCGAGCAGTACTTC. It specifies CASSQRQGAGAEQYF.

This clone has a single count. The rearrangement uses TRBV10-3 and TRBJ2-2; 15 bases fit TRBD2. This CDR3 contains 14 residues. The germline CDR1 and CDR2 sequences are ENHRY and SYGVKD. The ends lost 6 bases at V and 10 bases at J; junction bases unmatched: 3. The CDR3 nucleotides read TGTGCCATCAGGGGACTAGCGGGAGGAGAGGAGCTGTTTTTT. It codes for CAIRGLAGGEELFF.

The rearrangement links TRBV19 to TRBJ1-5, with 10 positions matching TRBD1. Germline CDR1 reads LNHDA; CDR2 reads SQIVND (reference sequence). V lost 4 bases and J lost 6; bases outside the gene matches: 6. The CDR3 totals 15 residues. The CDR3 nucleotides are TGTGCCAGTAGTACCGACAGGGGGCCTGGTCAGCCCCAGCATTTT. Translated, it gives CASSTDRGPGQPQHF.

The V call is TRBV4-2, the J call TRBJ1-1, with 7 bases lining up with TRBD1. The CDR3 consists of 18 residues. Germline assignment: CDR1 LGHNA and CDR2 YNFKEQ. Trimming took 0 bases from V and 4 from J; bases not matched to a gene: 14. The CDR3 sequence is CASSQDHSVRGPGTEAFF. CDR3 in DNA: TGTGCCAGCAGCCAAGATCATTCGGTTAGGGGGCCGGGCACTGAAGCTTTCTTT.

The chain uses TRBV5-8 and TRBJ2-3; 11 bases agree with TRBD2. Germline V gives CDR1 SGHTS, CDR2 YDEGEE. This CDR3 is 17 amino acids long. Unmatched junction bases numbered 13, after V lost 5 bases and J lost 5 bases. DNA for the CDR3: TGTGCCAGCAGTCAGTCTGTGGTAGCGGGAGGGGGAGATACGCAGTATTTT. Protein: CASSQSVVAGGGDTQYF. The full variable domain, in which reference TRBV5-8 and TRBJ2-3 provide the parts outside the CDR3, is EAGVTQSPTHLIKTRGQQATLRCSPISGHTSVYWYQQALGLGLQFLLWYDEGEERNRGNFPPRFSGRQFPNYSSELNVNALELEDSALYLCASSQSVVAGGGDTQYFGPGTRLTVL.

The chain couples TRBV30 to TRBJ2-7, with 7 positions matching TRBD2. V trimming: 0 bases; J trimming: 3 bases; junction bases outside the gene matches: 8. Germline V gives CDR1 GTSNPN, CDR2 SVGIG (reference sequence). CDR3 length equals 15 residues. The CDR3: CAWSVKERGLYEQYF. Here the CDR3 DNA reads TGTGCCTGGAGTGTCAAGGAGCGGGGCCTCTACGAGCAGTACTTC.

The chain is built from TRBV7-9 and TRBJ2-5; D might be TRBD1 (6 bases). From germline, CDR1 is SEHNR and CDR2 FQNEAQ (reference sequence). Trimming took off 4 bases at V and 5 bases at J, with 14 bases between the two ends. This CDR3 is 14 amino acids long. In DNA form, the CDR3 reads TGTGCCAGCAGCTCCCACAGGGAAGGGGAGACCCAGTACTTC. Protein: CASSSHREGETQYF.

The CDR3 is CASSTRQSQETQYF. The CDR3 nucleotides are TGTGCCAGCAGCACAAGACAGAGCCAAGAGACCCAGTACTTC. The rearrangement joins TRBV7-2 to TRBJ2-5; possible D gene TRBD1, 5 bases. This CDR3 is 14 amino acids long. CDR1 is SGHTA and CDR2 is FQGNSA in the germline V gene. Trimming shortened V by 5 bases and J by 1 base, and 11 bases separated the two germline ends.

The gene calls are TRBV5-8 and TRBJ1-3; D is unclear. CDR3 length: 16 residues. CDR1 is SGHTS, CDR2 YDEGEE, per germline. The germline V and J ends were trimmed by 0 bases and 0 bases, with 10 bases remaining between them. CDR3 in DNA: TGTGCCAGCAGCTTGGAGTTTAGACACTCTGGAAACACCATATATTTT. Translation: CASSLEFRHSGNTIYF. The full variable domain, its missing parts supplied by reference TRBV5-8 and TRBJ1-3, is EAGVTQSPTHLIKTRGQQATLRCSPISGHTSVYWYQQALGLGLQFLLWYDEGEERNRGNFPPRFSGRQFPNYSSELNVNALELEDSALYLCASSLEFRHSGNTIYFGEGSWLTVV.

The CDR3 DNA is TGTGCCAGTATGGACAGGGGTTACACTGAAGCTTTCTTT. This gives the protein CASMDRGYTEAFF. The chain joins TRBV19 to TRBJ1-1, with 9 bases matching TRBD1. Losses at the gene ends were 7 bases for V and 3 bases for J; bases not matched to a gene: 3. CDR3 length equals 13 residues. Germline V gives CDR1 LNHDA, CDR2 SQIVND (reference sequence).

The V call is TRBV7-9, the J call TRBJ2-2, with D perhaps TRBD2 (5 bases). There are 15 residues in the CDR3. The germline V gene encodes CDR1 SEHNR and CDR2 FQNEAQ (reference sequence). Trimming shortened V by 1 base and J by 3 bases, and 9 bases separated the two germline ends. The CDR3 region is CASSLVPGYTGELFF. CDR3 coding DNA: TGTGCCAGCAGCTTAGTTCCGGGGTACACCGGGGAGCTGTTTTTT.

The J gene is TRBJ1-5, the V gene TRBV19; D not resolved. V was clipped by 1 base and J by 0 bases, with 4 bases between them. The CDR3 is 14 amino acids. Germline-derived CDR1 and CDR2 are LNHDA and SQIVND (reference sequence). In DNA, the CDR3 is TGTGCCAGTAGTATAGGCGGTAGCAATCAGCCCCAGCATTTT. Protein sequence: CASSIGGSNQPQHF.

The rearrangement joins TRBV7-9 to TRBJ1-4, with 9 nucleotides matching TRBD1. V lost 5 bases, J lost 8 bases, and 12 bases stayed unmatched. Germline values: CDR1 SEHNR, CDR2 FQNEAQ (reference sequence). This CDR3 contains 16 residues. The CDR3 DNA sequence: TGTGCCAGCAGCCTAAGGGACAGGGTCGTATTCGAAAAACTGTTTTTT. It specifies CASSLRDRVVFEKLFF.

This clone was counted a few times. Other DNA sequences from this sample encode an identical CDR3 as well. This chain links TRBV27 with TRBJ1-5; D is ambiguous. In germline, CDR1 is MNHEY, CDR2 SMNVEV (reference sequence). CDR3 length: 12 amino acids. The V end was cut by 8 bases, the J end by 3 bases, with 8 bases between. The CDR3 loop reads CASSSLNQPQHF. CDR3 coding DNA: TGTGCCAGCTCGTCCCTCAATCAGCCCCAGCATTTT.

The rearrangement joins TRBV7-2 to TRBJ1-3; D remains ambiguous. V dropped 0 bases and J dropped 0 bases, with 6 bases sitting between them. The CDR3 runs to 15 residues. Germline CDR1 reads SGHTA; CDR2 reads FQGNSA. CDR3 bases: TGTGCCAGCAGCTTAGCGCCGGGCTCTGGAAACACCATATATTTT. This codes for CASSLAPGSGNTIYF.

This chain joins TRBV30 and TRBJ1-2; D may be TRBD1 (5 bases). Germline values: CDR1 GTSNPN, CDR2 SVGIG (reference sequence). The V end lost 1 base, the J end lost 3 bases, and 21 bases lay between the germline ends. CDR3 length: 17 residues. For the CDR3, the DNA is TGTGCCTGGAGTGGTAGTGGTTGGAGGGGCATCGACTATGGCTACACCTTC. The encoded protein is CAWSGSGWRGIDYGYTF. The whole variable domain, filled in from reference TRBV30 and TRBJ1-2, reads SQTIHQWPATLVQPVGSPLSLECTVEGTSNPNLYWYRQAAGRGLQLLFYSVGIGQISSEVPQNLSASRPQDRQFILSSKKLLLSDSGFYLCAWSGSGWRGIDYGYTFGSGTRLTVV.

The rearrangement links TRBV2 to TRBJ2-5; 7 nucleotides align to TRBD2. Germline values: CDR1 SNHLY, CDR2 FYNNEI. The CDR3 totals 13 residues. V was pared by 8 bases and J by 2 bases, with 5 bases of the junction left unmatched. Written as DNA, the CDR3 is TGTGCCAGCCGAGCGGGGAGGCAAGAGACCCAGTACTTC. It encodes CASRAGRQETQYF.

The chain uses TRBV7-8 and TRBJ1-2; weak D call: TRBD1 (6 bases). CDR3 length: 15 residues. Germline V gene data show CDR1 as SGHVS and CDR2 as FQNEAQ. V shed 5 bases and J shed 0 bases, with 13 bases lying between them. The CDR3 spells CASSPRTVPNYGYTF. The CDR3 nucleotides read TGTGCCAGCAGCCCCCGGACAGTCCCTAACTATGGCTACACCTTC.

This clone has a single count. The chain couples TRBV10-2 to TRBJ1-2, with D possibly TRBD1 on 6 matching bases. This CDR3 region has 14 residues. Germline V gene lookup returns CDR1 WSHSY and CDR2 SAAADI. The V gene lost 7 bases and the J gene lost 4 bases, with 16 bases spanning the gap. CDR3 DNA sequence: TGCGCCAGCACCCCGGACAGCAATAGCTATGGCTACACCTTC. Protein product: CASTPDSNSYGYTF.

About this clone itself: The sample holds other DNA sequences that translate to the same CDR3. J is TRBJ1-2 and V is TRBV28; D not resolved. V was shortened by 4 bases and J by 8 bases, with 8 bases between the two germline ends. Germline CDR1 MDHEN, CDR2 SYDVKM. The CDR3 extends over 11 amino acids. The CDR3 bases are TGTGCCAGCAGTTACCGAGTGGGCTACACCTTC. Encoded protein: CASSYRVGYTF.

The count of this clone is one. The genes are TRBV6-1 and TRBJ1-5; a possible D gene is TRBD1 (5 bases). Trimming shortened V by 2 bases and J by 3 bases, and 14 bases separated the two germline ends. Germline CDR1 reads MNHNS; CDR2 reads SASEGT. This CDR3 contains 16 residues. CDR3 loop: CASSERETAHNQPQHF. As DNA, the CDR3 is TGTGCCAGCAGTGAACGCGAGACAGCCCACAATCAGCCCCAGCATTTT.